Presented here are 28 T cell receptor beta chains from one specimen sequenced in a study of CD8+ T cells in alopecia areata. Indicated treatment: oral pan-JAK inhibitor, 5-10 mg twice daily. Extraction of RNA preceded its reverse transcription into cDNA, which served as the sequencing template. The repertoire was sequenced with immunoSEQ multiplex PCR; TCRdb's copy has only in-frame clones and lacks some. The repertoire has roughly 110,000 clones, over 80% of them found once; the top ten carry 20% to 25%. Material: CD8+ T cells sorted from blood, obtained at week 24, from a patient treated with tofacitinib. These receptors all come from a human donor with alopecia areata.

The rearrangement joins TRBV9 to TRBJ2-2; D is unclear. V was cut by 0 bases and J by 4 bases, with 4 bases left in between. From germline, CDR1 is SGDLS and CDR2 YYNGEE. The length of the CDR3 is 13 residues. CDR3 in amino acids: CASSVVGTGELFF. The CDR3 nucleotides read TGTGCCAGCAGCGTAGTGGGCACCGGGGAGCTGTTTTTT.

The rearrangement uses TRBV4-2 and TRBJ2-5; 7 positions agree with TRBD1. Trimming cost V 1 base and J 1 base; bases outside gene matches: 0. CDR1 and CDR2 from the germline V gene are LGHNA and YNFKEQ. The CDR3 length is 14 residues. The CDR3, as DNA: TGTGCCAGCAGCCAAGGGGACAGCCAAGAGACCCAGTACTTC. Encoded protein: CASSQGDSQETQYF.

The genes are TRBV7-9 and TRBJ1-1; 9 bases fit TRBD1. Unmatched junction bases numbered 9, after V lost 4 bases and J lost 6 bases. Germline assignment: CDR1 SEHNR and CDR2 FQNEAQ (reference sequence). The CDR3 extends over 15 amino acids. The CDR3 protein is CASSSTGGRWAEAFF. The CDR3 coding sequence is TGTGCCAGCAGCTCGACAGGGGGAAGGTGGGCTGAAGCTTTCTTT.

J is TRBJ2-1 and V is TRBV7-9, with no clear D. Trimming shortened V by 4 bases and J by 8 bases, and 12 bases separated the two germline ends. Germline CDR1 is SEHNR and CDR2 is FQNEAQ (reference sequence). The length of the CDR3 is 13 residues. The CDR3 region is CASSSPPGHEQFF. CDR3 sequence (DNA): TGTGCCAGCAGCTCCCCGCCTGGGCATGAGCAGTTCTTC. The variable domain in full, with the rest retrieved from reference TRBV7-9 and TRBJ2-1, is DTGVSQNPRHKITKRGQNVTFRCDPISEHNRLYWYRQTLGQGPEFLTYFQNEAQLEKSRLLSDRFSAERPKGSFSTLEIQRTEQGDSAMYLCASSSPPGHEQFFGPGTRLTVL.

Only one count was recorded for this clone. The gene calls are TRBV2 and TRBJ2-7, with TRBD1 identical over 7 bases. Germline V gene sequence: CDR1 SNHLY, CDR2 FYNNEI. The CDR3 is 14 amino acids. The V and J ends lost 5 bases and 2 bases, in that order; junction bases with no gene match: 6. The CDR3 region is CASSQTGNPYEQYF. Here the CDR3 DNA reads TGTGCCAGCAGTCAGACAGGGAACCCCTACGAGCAGTACTTC.

The chain's CDR3 is CASSFSGDLNYGYTF. CDR3 DNA sequence: TGTGCCAGCAGCTTTTCGGGGGATCTTAACTATGGCTACACCTTC. V is TRBV5-4 and J is TRBJ1-2; tentative D call: TRBD1 (5 bases). Trimming left V 2 bases short and J 1 base short, with 12 bases between. The CDR3 extends over 15 amino acids. Germline values: CDR1 SGHNT, CDR2 YYREEE (reference sequence).

The rearrangement uses TRBV7-9 and TRBJ2-7; no firm D call. Per the germline V gene, CDR1 is SEHNR and CDR2 is FQNEAQ (reference sequence). V gave up 9 bases and J gave up 5 bases, with 14 bases separating them. This CDR3 is 12 amino acids long. CDR3: CASNDGLHEQYF. In nucleotides, the CDR3 is TGTGCCAGTAACGACGGGCTACACGAGCAGTACTTC. The variable domain in full, with the rest retrieved from reference TRBV7-9 and TRBJ2-7, is DTGVSQNPRHKITKRGQNVTFRCDPISEHNRLYWYRQTLGQGPEFLTYFQNEAQLEKSRLLSDRFSAERPKGSFSTLEIQRTEQGDSAMYLCASNDGLHEQYFGPGTRLTVT.

The V gene is TRBV29-1, the J gene TRBJ2-3; D perhaps matches TRBD1 (6 bases). Germline V gene data show CDR1 as SQVTM and CDR2 as ANQGSEA. This CDR3 region has 15 residues. V was trimmed by 6 bases and J by 2 bases, leaving 18 bases between them. The CDR3 protein is CSVVPRDTLTDTQYF. Here the CDR3 DNA reads TGCAGCGTGGTCCCCCGGGACACCCTCACAGATACGCAGTATTTT.

The V gene is TRBV10-2, the J gene TRBJ2-3; no reliable D call. Germline-derived CDR1 and CDR2 are WSHSY and SAAADI. V lost 7 bases and J lost 6, with 14 bases in between. The CDR3 runs 13 residues. The CDR3 nucleotides read TGCGCCAGCATCGATGGGCTCGAGGATACGCAGTATTTT. Translated, it gives CASIDGLEDTQYF.

The chain carries TRBV7-3 and TRBJ2-7; D could derive from TRBD1 or TRBD2 (7 bases each). V dropped 5 bases and J dropped 3 bases, with 17 bases sitting between them. Germline CDR1 and CDR2: SGHTA and FQGTGA. The CDR3 runs to 15 residues. This CDR3 is CASSPGGGGYYEQYF. The CDR3 coding sequence is TGTGCCAGCAGCCCTGGGGGAGGGGGCTACTACGAGCAGTACTTC.

This clone was found a few times. The chain links TRBV10-3 to TRBJ2-2, with D unresolved. Germline lookup yields CDR1 ENHRY and CDR2 SYGVKD. This CDR3 contains 12 residues. The V gene lost 0 bases and the J gene lost 7 bases, with 3 bases spanning the gap. CDR3 region: CAISESGGELFF. The CDR3 DNA reads as TGTGCCATCAGTGAGTCAGGCGGGGAGCTGTTTTTT.

This chain links TRBV29-1 with TRBJ1-1, with no clear D. The germline V gene encodes CDR1 SQVTM and CDR2 ANQGSEA. Trimming cost V 6 bases and J 4 bases, with 15 bases left between them. This CDR3 spans 13 amino acids. The CDR3 reads CSVATGLVTEAFF. DNA for the CDR3: TGCAGCGTCGCGACGGGTCTCGTCACTGAAGCTTTCTTT.

This clone was found a few times. The V and J genes are TRBV10-3 and TRBJ2-2; D is unresolved. CDR1 is ENHRY, CDR2 SYGVKD, per germline. This CDR3 has 14 amino acids. Trimming removed 2 bases at V and 1 base at J, with 5 bases between. CDR3 DNA sequence: TGTGCCATCAGTGAGGACGGGAACACCGGGGAGCTGTTTTTT. Its protein product is CAISEDGNTGELFF.

The J gene is TRBJ2-7, the V gene TRBV10-3, with TRBD1 identical over 7 bases. Germline V gene sequence: CDR1 ENHRY, CDR2 SYGVKD. The length of the CDR3 is 16 residues. With V trimmed by 3 bases and J by 3 bases, 11 bases remained unmatched. The CDR3 spells CAISEPTTGKGYEQYF. The CDR3 DNA is TGTGCCATCAGTGAACCGACGACAGGGAAAGGCTACGAGCAGTACTTC.

The chain carries TRBV11-2 and TRBJ2-7; D is perhaps TRBD2 (5 bases). Germline V gene sequence: CDR1 SGHAT, CDR2 FQNNGV. Trimming pared 5 bases from V and 2 bases from J, leaving 13 bases between. This CDR3 has 14 residues. CDR3 DNA: TGTGCCAGCAGCCCGCTGCTTAGCGCCTACGAGCAGTACTTC. Translated, it gives CASSPLLSAYEQYF. Based on the CDR3 plus reference TRBV11-2 and TRBJ2-7, the full variable domain is EAGVAQSPRYKIIEKRQSVAFWCNPISGHATLYWYQQILGQGPKLLIQFQNNGVVDDSQLPKDRFSAERLKGVDSTLKIQPAKLEDSAVYLCASSPLLSAYEQYFGPGTRLTVT.

V gene TRBV27 combines with J gene TRBJ1-2; D gene uncertain. Germline assignment: CDR1 MNHEY and CDR2 SMNVEV (reference sequence). With 3 bases removed from V and 8 bases from J, the gap between germline ends came to 13 bases. The CDR3 has 13 residues. The CDR3 coding sequence is TGTGCCAGCAGTTTCGGGTCAGCGGGGGGCTACACCTTC. The encoded protein is CASSFGSAGGYTF.

The CDR3, as DNA: TGTGCCAGCAACATTCAGGGGGGCGAGCAGTACTTC. Translation: CASNIQGGEQYF. The V and J genes are TRBV13 and TRBJ2-7; possible D gene TRBD1, 7 bases. The germline V and J ends were trimmed by 7 bases and 6 bases, with 13 bases remaining between them. The CDR3 totals 12 residues. CDR1 is PRHDT and CDR2 is FYEKMQ in the germline V gene (reference sequence).

The V call is TRBV29-1, the J call TRBJ2-3, with 9 bases identical to TRBD1. Germline V gene lookup returns CDR1 SQVTM and CDR2 ANQGSEA. CDR3 length: 14 amino acids. V dropped 6 bases and J dropped 3; count of bases not matched to a gene: 7. The CDR3 DNA is TGCAGCGTATATCCGGGACAGGGAACAGATACGCAGTATTTT. This encodes CSVYPGQGTDTQYF.

The chain employs TRBV29-1 and TRBJ2-1; 12 positions agree with TRBD2. Germline V gene lookup returns CDR1 SQVTM and CDR2 ANQGSEA. The CDR3 is 16 residues long. The ends lost 0 bases at V and 4 bases at J; junction bases unmatched: 4. The CDR3 DNA reads TGCAGCGTTGAAGATCGCCTAGCGGGGGGGTACAATGAGCAGTTCTTC. Its translation is CSVEDRLAGGYNEQFF.

V and J are TRBV7-6 and TRBJ2-1; possibly TRBD1 for D (5 bases). V was shortened by 4 bases and J by 0 bases, with 7 bases between the two germline ends. This CDR3 is built from 14 residues. Germline lookup yields CDR1 SGHVS and CDR2 FNYEAQ. The CDR3: CASSSGNSYNEQFF. DNA of the CDR3: TGTGCCAGCAGCTCAGGGAACTCCTACAATGAGCAGTTCTTC.

DNA of the CDR3: TGCAGCGTTGAGGGGTTAGGGTCTTCCTACGAGCAGTACTTC. Protein: CSVEGLGSSYEQYF. The chain employs TRBV29-1 and TRBJ2-7, with unresolved D. The V gene's germline CDR1 is SQVTM and CDR2 ANQGSEA. Trimming pared 3 bases from V and 1 base from J, leaving 13 bases between. The CDR3 has 14 amino acids.

This chain connects TRBV6-6 to TRBJ2-7; the D is unclear. V dropped 0 bases and J dropped 7 bases, with 4 bases sitting between them. The germline V gene has CDR1 MNHNY and CDR2 SVGAGI (reference sequence). The CDR3 runs 11 residues. In DNA, the CDR3 is TGTGCCAGCAGTTACTCAGGGGAGCAGTACTTC. Protein: CASSYSGEQYF.

This chain connects TRBV7-6 to TRBJ2-1; tentatively, D is TRBD2 (6 bases). Germline V CDR1 and CDR2: SGHVS, FNYEAQ. This CDR3 comprises 13 residues. V was pared by 0 bases and J by 9 bases, with 9 bases between. Here the CDR3 reads CASSLAGGAEQFF. For the CDR3, the DNA is TGTGCCAGCAGCTTAGCGGGGGGAGCTGAGCAGTTCTTC.

The V gene is TRBV29-1, the J gene TRBJ2-7, with a tentative D call TRBD2 (5 bases). Trimming left V 0 bases short and J 1 base short, with 13 bases between. The CDR3 has 15 residues. Germline CDR1 and CDR2: SQVTM and ANQGSEA. CDR3 residues: CSVEDPLRGSYEQYF. The CDR3 nucleotides are TGCAGCGTTGAAGATCCTCTACGGGGATCCTACGAGCAGTACTTC.

This clone was counted between two and nine times. The chain combines TRBV5-5 with TRBJ2-1; D call uncertain. Trimming stripped 5 bases from V and 0 bases from J, with 18 bases between. CDR3 size: 17 residues. Germline V gene data show CDR1 as SGHKS and CDR2 as YYEKEE (reference sequence). The CDR3: CASSPFGQASSYNEQFF. The CDR3 DNA reads TGTGCCAGCAGTCCCTTCGGTCAGGCAAGCTCCTACAATGAGCAGTTCTTC.

The CDR3 protein is CASSIPRGGRETQYF. Written as DNA, the CDR3 is TGTGCCAGCAGCATCCCGCGGGGGGGAAGAGAGACCCAGTACTTC. V gene TRBV7-9 combines with J gene TRBJ2-5, with 9 bases that match TRBD2. The CDR3 is 15 amino acids. After removal of 5 bases from V and 4 bases from J, the junction contained 8 bases not matched to a gene. Germline V gives CDR1 SEHNR, CDR2 FQNEAQ (reference sequence).

The chain joins TRBV18 to TRBJ2-7; D unresolved. The CDR3 runs 14 residues. Germline V gene sequence: CDR1 KGHSH, CDR2 LQKENI. Trimming pared 3 bases from V and 0 bases from J, leaving 9 bases between. CDR3 sequence (DNA): TGTGCCAGCTCACCCGGCGTCAGCTCCTACGAGCAGTACTTC. Translated: CASSPGVSSYEQYF.

CDR3 amino acids: CASSSQGAWADTQYF. The CDR3 region has the DNA TGTGCCAGCAGCTCGCAGGGGGCTTGGGCAGATACGCAGTATTTT. J is TRBJ2-3 and V is TRBV5-4, with 8 bases that match TRBD1. Trimming cost V 3 bases and J 4 bases; bases outside gene matches: 7. CDR3 length: 15 residues. Germline V lookup: CDR1 SGHNT, CDR2 YYREEE (reference sequence).